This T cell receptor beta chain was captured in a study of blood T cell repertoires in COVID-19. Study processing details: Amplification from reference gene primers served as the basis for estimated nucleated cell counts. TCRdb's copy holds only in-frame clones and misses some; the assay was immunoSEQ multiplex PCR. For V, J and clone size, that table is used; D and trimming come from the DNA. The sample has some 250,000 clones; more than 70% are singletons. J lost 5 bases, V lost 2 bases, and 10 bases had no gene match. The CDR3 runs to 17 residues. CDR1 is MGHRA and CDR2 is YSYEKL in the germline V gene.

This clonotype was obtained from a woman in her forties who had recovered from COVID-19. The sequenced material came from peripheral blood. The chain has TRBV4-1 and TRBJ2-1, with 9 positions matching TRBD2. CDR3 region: CASSQTYSGRTNNEQFF. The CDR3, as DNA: TGCGCCAGCAGCCAAACCTATAGCGGGAGAACCAACAATGAGCAGTTCTTC.